The 18 T cell receptor beta chains in this list originate from one sample, sequenced in a study of T cells in women clearing cervical HPV infection. Method: immunoSEQ multiplex PCR; TCRdb's copy keeps in-frame clones and lacks some. In total, the table holds some 30,000 clones. Sequenced input: blood buffy coat. The source is a woman between 18 and 70 years old with a cervical HPV16 infection that either progressed to CIN3+ or cleared (not recorded which).

As regards this clone: The read halts 3 residues ahead of the CDR3 end, with the missing end drawn from the germline J gene. The chain has TRBV9 and TRBJ2-1; TRBD1 matches at 9 bases. The V segment lost 3 bases and the J segment 4 bases; nucleotides outside the gene matches: 5. The germline CDR1 and CDR2 sequences are SGDLS and YYNGEE. The CDR3 contains 15 residues. Here the CDR3 reads CASSASGTGYNEQFF. CDR3 DNA, as far as it was read: TGTGCCAGCAGCGCGTCCGGGACAGGGTACAATGAG.

With respect to this clone: The read stops 3 residues short of the end of the CDR3; the missing end is completed from the germline J gene. The gene calls are TRBV20-1 and TRBJ1-3; 8 nucleotides agree with TRBD1. This CDR3 has 15 residues. With 5 bases clipped from V and 3 bases from J, the junction kept 9 bases outside the gene matches. Germline CDR1 reads DFQATT; CDR2 reads SNEGSKA (reference sequence). This chain's CDR3 is CSAQGASQLGNTIYF. The CDR3 DNA, read in part, is TGCAGTGCTCAGGGGGCGTCTCAACTTGGAAACACC.

Concerning this clone: Coverage ceases 3 residues before the CDR3 finishes, and the germline J gene fills in the end. Other nucleotide sequences from this sample produce the same CDR3. The rearrangement joins TRBV5-1 to TRBJ1-3, with no clear D. Per germline, CDR1 SGHRS and CDR2 YFSETQ. Trimming pared 0 bases from V and 0 bases from J, leaving 4 bases between. This CDR3 is built from 14 residues. The CDR3 loop reads CASSLDYSGNTIYF. CDR3 DNA, as far as it was read: TGCGCCAGCAGCTTGGACTACTCTGGAAACACC. Variable domain in full (rest from reference TRBV5-1 and TRBJ1-3): KAGVTQTPRYLIKTRGQQVTLSCSPISGHRSVSWYQQTPGQGLQFLFEYFSETQRNKGNFPGRFSGRQFSNSRSEMNVSTLELGDSALYLCASSLDYSGNTIYFGEGSWLTVV.

About this clone itself: The read ends 3 residues early relative to the CDR3; the germline J gene fills the gap. The chain is built from TRBV5-1 and TRBJ2-3, with 8 bases lining up with TRBD2. This CDR3 contains 16 residues. The J segment lost 5 bases and the V segment lost 0 bases, leaving 8 bases of the junction unmatched. Germline CDR1 is SGHRS and CDR2 is YFSETQ. Here the CDR3 reads CASSLALAGRGDTQYF. The CDR3 bases that were read are TGCGCCAGCAGCTTGGCGTTAGCGGGGAGGGGAGATACG.

Turning to this clone: Read coverage stops 3 residues before the CDR3 terminus; the germline J gene supplies the remainder. The V call is TRBV2, the J call TRBJ1-2; D unclear. The germline gives CDR1 SNHLY, CDR2 FYNNEI. This CDR3 is 15 amino acids long. The CDR3 bases that were read are TGTGCCAGCAGTCCCCAACGGCGGGCCTACAATGAC. It translates to CASSPQRRAYND. The whole CDR3 region reads CASSPQRRAYNDYTF. Variable domain in full (rest from reference TRBV2 and TRBJ1-2): EPEVTQTPSHQVTQMGQEVILRCVPISNHLYFYWYRQILGQKVEFLVSFYNNEISEKSEIFDDQFSVERPDGSNFTLKIRSTKLEDSAMYFCASSPQRRAYNDYTFGSGTRLTVV.

As to this clone: The junction departs from germline at one end; a sequencing error may be responsible. The read halts 3 residues ahead of the CDR3 end, with the missing end drawn from the germline J gene. The rearrangement uses TRBV4-2 and TRBJ2-7; 8 nucleotides match TRBD1. The CDR3 spans 16 residues. Germline V gene lookup returns CDR1 LGHNA and CDR2 YNFKEQ. Incomplete CDR3 DNA: TGCGCCAGCAGCCTATACAGGGGGTCGAGCTCCTACGAG. Encoded protein: CASSLYRGSSSYE. In full, the CDR3 reads CASSLYRGSSSYEQYF.

Concerning this clone: The read comes to an end 3 residues before the CDR3 does, leaving the germline J gene to fill in the end. V gene TRBV7-3 combines with J gene TRBJ2-5; D call uncertain. Germline CDR1 is SGHTA and CDR2 is FQGTGA. Trimming took off 1 base at V and 5 bases at J, with 8 bases between the two ends. CDR3 length equals 13 residues. Partial CDR3 DNA: TGTGCCAGCAGCTTAAACAACGGGGAGACC. It is translated as CASSLNNGET. The entire CDR3 protein is CASSLNNGETQYF.

About this clone: The sequence runs out 3 residues before the end of the CDR3; the remainder is reconstructed from the germline J gene. The J gene is TRBJ1-1, the V gene TRBV6-2 or TRBV6-3; no clear D gene. The V end lost 2 bases, the J end lost 1 base, and 8 bases lay between the germline ends. CDR1 and CDR2 (germline): MNHEY, SVGEGT. This CDR3 has 14 amino acids. CDR3 amino acids: CASSYIDKNTEAFF. The covered CDR3 bases are TGTGCCAGCAGTTACATAGACAAGAACACTGAA.

Of note for this clone: The read ends 3 residues shy of where the CDR3 ends; the end is completed using the germline J gene. This chain uses TRBV12-3 or TRBV12-4 with TRBJ2-7, with D possibly being TRBD1 (5 bases). The CDR3 is made up of 14 amino acids. V lost 5 bases, J lost 2 bases, and 13 bases lay in between. The sequenced CDR3 bases are TGTGCCAGCAGTCACCTATCGACAGCCTACGAG. Protein sequence: CASSHLSTAYE. The CDR3, in full, reads CASSHLSTAYEQYF.

A note on this clone: The observed sequence ends 3 residues before the CDR3 terminus, with the missing tail filled in from the germline J gene. This chain links TRBV6-1 with TRBJ2-7; 9 positions match TRBD2. The CDR3 contains 17 residues. V was clipped by 1 base and J by 1 base; unmatched bases: 8. Per germline, CDR1 MNHNS and CDR2 SASEGT. The CDR3 is CASSEVWREGISYEQYF. The covered CDR3 bases are TGTGCCAGCAGTGAAGTGTGGCGGGAGGGAATTTCCTACGAG.

As concerns this clone: The CDR3 is cut off 3 residues early in the read; its end comes from the germline J gene. V and J are TRBV20-1 and TRBJ1-5, with D maybe TRBD1 (5 bases). Germline CDR1 reads DFQATT; CDR2 reads SNEGSKA (reference sequence). The CDR3 is 12 residues long. Trimming shortened V by 4 bases and J by 2 bases, and 6 bases separated the two germline ends. CDR3 loop: CSANRRNQPQHF. Incomplete CDR3 DNA: TGCAGTGCTAACAGGCGCAATCAGCCC.

About this clone: The CDR3 end is not reached by the read, which stops 3 residues before it; the germline J gene fills it in. The genes are TRBV20-1 and TRBJ2-3; no clear D. The CDR3 covers 13 residues. Germline CDR1 is DFQATT and CDR2 is SNEGSKA (reference sequence). V lost 3 bases to trimming and J lost 0 bases, with 7 bases between them. Incomplete CDR3 DNA: TGCAGTGCTAGGGGCGAGAGCACAGATACG. This translates into CSARGESTDT. The CDR3, in full, reads CSARGESTDTQYF.

Regarding this clone: The sequenced fragment ends 3 residues before the CDR3 boundary, so the rest is inferred from the germline J gene. V is TRBV11-2 and J is TRBJ1-1; TRBD1 matches 7 bases. Germline V CDR1 and CDR2: SGHAT, FQNNGV. This CDR3 comprises 13 residues. CDR3 loop: CASSLDSRGRAFF. The sequenced CDR3 bases are TGTGCCAGCAGCTTAGATTCAAGGGGGCGA.

As for this clone: Coverage ceases 3 residues before the CDR3 finishes, and the germline J gene fills in the end. J is TRBJ1-4 and V is TRBV7-2; 9 nucleotides agree with TRBD1. J gave up 8 bases and V 4 bases, and 8 bases lay outside the gene matches. The germline V gene has CDR1 SGHTA and CDR2 FQGNSA. This CDR3 comprises 15 residues. The CDR3 spells CASSSGQGGTEKLFF. The DNA read from the CDR3 is TGTGCCAGCAGCTCGGGACAGGGAGGAACGGAAAAA.

Concerning this clone: From the germline J gene comes the end of the CDR3, since the read stops 3 residues before it. The V call is TRBV5-1, the J call TRBJ2-7, with 8 bases fitting TRBD1. This CDR3 contains 14 residues. V trimming: 4 bases; J trimming: 2 bases; junction bases outside the gene matches: 5. CDR1 and CDR2 from the germline V gene are SGHRS and YFSETQ. CDR3 amino acids: CASSQTGQAYEQYF. Incomplete CDR3 DNA: TGCGCCAGCAGCCAAACGGGACAGGCCTACGAG.

Regarding this clone: The observed sequence ends 3 residues before the CDR3 terminus, with the missing tail filled in from the germline J gene. This chain joins TRBV20-1 and TRBJ2-3; D perhaps matches TRBD1 (5 bases). The CDR3 totals 14 residues. V was shortened by 6 bases and J by 2 bases, with 15 bases between the two germline ends. Germline V lookup: CDR1 DFQATT, CDR2 SNEGSKA (reference sequence). The CDR3 spells CSAPRVGPTDTQYF. CDR3 DNA, as far as it was read: TGCAGTGCCCCTCGCGTGGGGCCCACAGATACG.

As for this clone: The CDR3 end lies 3 residues beyond the end of the read and is filled in from the germline J gene. The chain is built from TRBV28 and TRBJ1-4, with D perhaps TRBD1 (6 bases). V was pared by 4 bases and J by 7 bases, with 16 bases between. The CDR3 extends over 15 amino acids. Germline V gene data show CDR1 as MDHEN and CDR2 as SYDVKM. CDR3 amino acids: CASSSPGALVEKLFF. Incomplete CDR3 DNA: TGTGCCAGCAGTTCGCCAGGGGCCCTTGTTGAAAAA.

Partial CDR3 DNA: TGTGCCAGCGGCGCAGGACCCTTATTAGCGGGGGCCGGCAATGAG. Translation gives CASGAGPLLAGAGNE. The whole CDR3 sequence is CASGAGPLLAGAGNEQFF. The chain has TRBV2 and TRBJ2-1; 9 nucleotides match TRBD2. The read halts 3 residues ahead of the CDR3 end, with the missing end drawn from the germline J gene. V gave up 8 bases and J gave up 6 bases; unmatched junction bases: 20. Germline V gene data show CDR1 as SNHLY and CDR2 as FYNNEI. The CDR3 loop spans 18 amino acids.